These 11 T cell receptor beta chains originate from one sample sequenced in a study of beta chain features in type 1 diabetes. The entirety of the isolated RNA underwent reverse transcription, so expressed TCRB transcripts were sequenced. Clones were read by immunoSEQ multiplex PCR, and TCRdb kept only the in-frame ones, dropping some. The repertoire has about 40,000 clones, around 60% of them found once; the top ten carry over 2%. Sequenced material: Tregs from blood. The source of these receptors is a woman aged 25 to 45 in good health.

V and J are TRBV15 and TRBJ2-3; tentatively, D is TRBD2 (5 bases). V was pared by 10 bases and J by 7 bases, with 21 bases between. This CDR3 is 14 amino acids long. Germline CDR1 LNHNV, CDR2 YYDKDF (reference sequence). CDR3: CAKIKRSGNHTQYF. The CDR3 DNA reads as TGTGCCAAAATTAAAAGGAGCGGAAACCATACGCAGTATTTT.

This chain joins TRBV11-1 and TRBJ2-7, with a weak D call TRBD2 (6 bases). This CDR3 contains 16 residues. From germline, CDR1 is SGHAT and CDR2 FQDESV (reference sequence). The V gene lost 1 base and the J gene lost 1 base, with 14 bases spanning the gap. The CDR3 spells CASSLGLGSLSYEQYF. The CDR3 DNA reads TGTGCCAGCAGCTTAGGTCTCGGGAGTCTTTCCTACGAGCAGTACTTC.

This clone was picked up one time. The chain employs TRBV29-1 and TRBJ2-1; 8 nucleotides match TRBD1. V shed 4 bases and J 6 bases; nucleotides not matched to a gene: 5. This CDR3 is 13 amino acids long. Germline V gene lookup returns CDR1 SQVTM and CDR2 ANQGSEA. DNA of the CDR3: TGCAGCGTTGTATTGGACAGGGTCAATGAGCAGTTCTTC. As protein: CSVVLDRVNEQFF.

The chain employs TRBV7-2 and TRBJ2-3; 9 bases fit TRBD2. J gave up 7 bases and V 3 bases, and 11 bases lay outside the gene matches. This CDR3 comprises 16 residues. Germline V gene lookup returns CDR1 SGHTA and CDR2 FQGNSA. This CDR3 reads CASSFGVSGRGNTQYF. The CDR3 DNA sequence: TGTGCCAGCAGCTTTGGGGTTAGCGGGAGAGGCAATACGCAGTATTTT.

This clone came up a few times. The chain is built from TRBV7-2 and TRBJ2-5; tentatively, D is TRBD1 (5 bases). Trimming left V 1 base short and J 2 bases short, with 8 bases between. Germline CDR1 reads SGHTA; CDR2 reads FQGNSA. The length of the CDR3 is 14 residues. CDR3 region: CASSLGREQETQYF. The CDR3 DNA reads as TGTGCCAGCAGCTTAGGCAGGGAACAAGAGACCCAGTACTTC.

The chain recombines TRBV28 with TRBJ1-6; 8 bases are shared with TRBD1. This CDR3 comprises 15 residues. The V gene's germline CDR1 is MDHEN and CDR2 SYDVKM. The trim removed 11 bases at V and 3 bases at J, leaving 9 bases unmatched. For the CDR3, the DNA is TGTGCCTCGACGACAGGGGTGGGCTATAATTCACCCCTCCACTTT. It translates to CASTTGVGYNSPLHF.

The V and J genes are TRBV7-9 and TRBJ2-5; 7 nucleotides agree with TRBD1. V gave up 1 base and J gave up 0 bases; unmatched junction bases: 8. CDR1 is SEHNR and CDR2 is FQNEAQ in the germline V gene (reference sequence). This CDR3 region has 17 residues. This CDR3 reads CASSLDRDSVYQETQYF. DNA for the CDR3: TGTGCCAGCAGCTTAGACCGGGACAGTGTGTACCAAGAGACCCAGTACTTC.

The chain couples TRBV7-2 to TRBJ2-5; 7 bases map to TRBD2. J lost 5 bases, V lost 2 bases, and 8 bases had no gene match. The CDR3 totals 15 residues. Germline V gives CDR1 SGHTA, CDR2 FQGNSA. CDR3 sequence reads: CASSLSLGGSETQYF. As DNA, the CDR3 is TGTGCCAGCAGCTTATCTTTGGGAGGGTCGGAGACCCAGTACTTC.

V gene TRBV2 combines with J gene TRBJ2-1; 11 bases map to TRBD2. Germline V CDR1 and CDR2: SNHLY, FYNNEI. This CDR3 has 12 amino acids. V lost 7 bases to trimming and J lost 10 bases; unmatched junction nucleotides: 3. CDR3: CASNRLAGEQFF. The CDR3 DNA sequence: TGTGCCAGCAACAGACTAGCGGGGGAGCAGTTCTTC.

This clone was counted only a few times. This chain's CDR3 is CASSPRTDTEQFF. Here the CDR3 DNA reads TGCGCCAGCAGCCCGCGGACAGACACTGAGCAGTTCTTC. The V and J genes are TRBV5-1 and TRBJ2-1; weak D call: TRBD1 (6 bases). The ends were cut back, 4 bases at V and 9 bases at J, with 14 bases in the middle. The CDR3 length is 13 residues. CDR1 and CDR2 (germline): SGHRS, YFSETQ.

The chain couples TRBV27 to TRBJ1-5, with no clear D. The length of the CDR3 is 14 residues. Trimming took 2 bases from V and 7 from J, leaving 12 bases between them. The germline gives CDR1 MNHEY, CDR2 SMNVEV (reference sequence). The CDR3 coding sequence is TGTGCCAGCAGTTTACTAAACCGCGGCCAGCCCCAGCATTTT. It yields the protein CASSLLNRGQPQHF.